This T cell receptor (beta chain) was documented in a study of cytomegalovirus exposure and HLA in healthy donors. Trimming pared 8 bases from V and 8 bases from J, leaving 10 bases between. This CDR3 region has 11 residues. Germline V gene sequence: CDR1 SNHLY, CDR2 FYNNEI. The PCR made use of 60 Vbeta and 13 Jbeta primers. Sequenced by immunoSEQ multiplex PCR; TCRdb stores in-frame clones only, minus some. The sample records under 200,000 clones, 86% being singletons. Sequenced input: PBMCs. The rearrangement links TRBV2 to TRBJ2-1; D remains unclear. The clonotype comes from a young woman in good health and CMV-seronegative. The CDR3 nucleotides are TGTGCCAGCGGTAGGAGCTATGAGCAGTTCTTC. This codes for CASGRSYEQFF.